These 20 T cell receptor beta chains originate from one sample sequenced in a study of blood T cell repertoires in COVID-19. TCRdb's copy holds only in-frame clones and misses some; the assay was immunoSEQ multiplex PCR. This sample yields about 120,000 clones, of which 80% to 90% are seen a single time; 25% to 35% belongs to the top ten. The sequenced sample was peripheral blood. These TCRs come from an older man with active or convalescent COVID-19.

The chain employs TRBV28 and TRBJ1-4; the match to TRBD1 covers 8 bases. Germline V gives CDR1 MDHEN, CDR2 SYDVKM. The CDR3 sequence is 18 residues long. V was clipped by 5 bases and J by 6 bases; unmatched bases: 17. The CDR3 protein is CASSLPRTGRSPDEKLFF. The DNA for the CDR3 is TGTGCCAGCAGTCTACCAAGGACAGGGCGGTCCCCCGATGAAAAACTGTTTTTT.

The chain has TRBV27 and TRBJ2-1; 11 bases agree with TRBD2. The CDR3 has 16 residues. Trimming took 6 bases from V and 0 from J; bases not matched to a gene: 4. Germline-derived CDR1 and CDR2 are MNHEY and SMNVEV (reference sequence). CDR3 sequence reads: CASRKGLADSYNEQFF. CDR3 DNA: TGTGCCAGCAGGAAGGGACTAGCGGACTCCTACAATGAGCAGTTCTTC.

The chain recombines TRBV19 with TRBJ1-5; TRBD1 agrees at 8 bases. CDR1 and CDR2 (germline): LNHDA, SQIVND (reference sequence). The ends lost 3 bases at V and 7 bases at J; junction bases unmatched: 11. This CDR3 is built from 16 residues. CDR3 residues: CASSIRTGGMIQPQHF. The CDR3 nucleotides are TGTGCCAGTAGTATTCGCACAGGGGGTATGATACAGCCCCAGCATTTT. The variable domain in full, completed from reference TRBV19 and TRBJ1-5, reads DGGITQSPKYLFRKEGQNVTLSCEQNLNHDAMYWYRQDPGQGLRLIYYSQIVNDFQKGDIAEGYSVSREKKESFPLTVTSAQKNPTAFYLCASSIRTGGMIQPQHFGDGTRLSIL.

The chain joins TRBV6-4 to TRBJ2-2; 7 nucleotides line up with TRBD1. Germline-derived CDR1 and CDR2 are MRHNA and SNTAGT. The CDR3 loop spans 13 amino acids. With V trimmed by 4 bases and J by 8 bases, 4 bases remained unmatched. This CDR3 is CASSATGIGELFF. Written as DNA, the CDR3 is TGTGCCAGCAGTGCGACAGGGATTGGGGAGCTGTTTTTT.

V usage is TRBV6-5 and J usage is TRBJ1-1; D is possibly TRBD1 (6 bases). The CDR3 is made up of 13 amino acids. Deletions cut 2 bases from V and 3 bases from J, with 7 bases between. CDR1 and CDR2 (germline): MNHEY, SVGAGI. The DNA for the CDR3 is TGTGCCAGCAGTTACAACAGGGACACTGAAGCTTTCTTT. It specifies CASSYNRDTEAFF.

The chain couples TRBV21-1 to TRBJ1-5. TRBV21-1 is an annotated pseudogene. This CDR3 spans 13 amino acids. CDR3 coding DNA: TGTGCCAGCCCACCGGGTTGCAATCAGCCCCAGCATTTT. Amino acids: CASPPGCNQPQHF.

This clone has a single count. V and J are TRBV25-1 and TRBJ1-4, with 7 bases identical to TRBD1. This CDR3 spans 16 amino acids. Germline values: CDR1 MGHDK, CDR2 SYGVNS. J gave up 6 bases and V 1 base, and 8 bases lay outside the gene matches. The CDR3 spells CASSELGGRVDEKLFF. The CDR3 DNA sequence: TGTGCCAGCAGTGAATTAGGGGGCAGGGTGGATGAAAAACTGTTTTTT.

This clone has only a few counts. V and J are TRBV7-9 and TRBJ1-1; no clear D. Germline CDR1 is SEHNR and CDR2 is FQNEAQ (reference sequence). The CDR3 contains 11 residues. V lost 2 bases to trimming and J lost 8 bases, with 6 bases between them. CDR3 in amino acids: CASSLQAEAFF. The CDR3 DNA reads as TGTGCCAGCAGCTTACAGGCCGAAGCTTTCTTT.

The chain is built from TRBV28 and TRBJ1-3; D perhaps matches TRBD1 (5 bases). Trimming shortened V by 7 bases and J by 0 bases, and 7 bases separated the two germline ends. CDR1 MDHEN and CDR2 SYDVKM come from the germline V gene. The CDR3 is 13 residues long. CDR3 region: CASTTGSGNTIYF. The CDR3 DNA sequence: TGTGCCAGCACCACAGGCTCTGGAAACACCATATATTTT.

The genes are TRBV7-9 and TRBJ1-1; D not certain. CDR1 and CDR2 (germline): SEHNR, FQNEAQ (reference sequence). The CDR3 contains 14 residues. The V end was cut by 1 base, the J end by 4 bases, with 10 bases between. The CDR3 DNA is TGTGCCAGCAGCTTAGTTGGTAGTACCACTGAAGCTTTCTTT. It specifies CASSLVGSTTEAFF. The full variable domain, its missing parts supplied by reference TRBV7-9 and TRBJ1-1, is DTGVSQNPRHKITKRGQNVTFRCDPISEHNRLYWYRQTLGQGPEFLTYFQNEAQLEKSRLLSDRFSAERPKGSFSTLEIQRTEQGDSAMYLCASSLVGSTTEAFFGQGTRLTVV.

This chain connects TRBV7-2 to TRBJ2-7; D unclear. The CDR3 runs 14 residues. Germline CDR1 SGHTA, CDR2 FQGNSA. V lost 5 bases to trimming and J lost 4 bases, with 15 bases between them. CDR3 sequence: CASSRNLPNYEQYF. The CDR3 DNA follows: TGTGCCAGCAGCCGTAATCTACCTAATTACGAGCAGTACTTC.

The CDR3 nucleotides are TGTGCAAGTCGCAACCAAACCAGGGGGCCGATTCAGCCCCAGCATTTT. Its protein product is CASRNQTRGPIQPQHF. The chain has TRBV12-2 and TRBJ1-5; the D segment call TRBD1 is taken from the table without a DNA check. TRBV12-2 is a pseudogene. The CDR3 spans 16 residues.

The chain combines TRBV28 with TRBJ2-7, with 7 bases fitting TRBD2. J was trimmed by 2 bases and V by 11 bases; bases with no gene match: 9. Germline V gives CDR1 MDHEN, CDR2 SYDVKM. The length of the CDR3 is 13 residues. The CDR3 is CAGRPGGAYEQYF. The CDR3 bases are TGTGCCGGCCGCCCGGGAGGCGCCTACGAGCAGTACTTC.

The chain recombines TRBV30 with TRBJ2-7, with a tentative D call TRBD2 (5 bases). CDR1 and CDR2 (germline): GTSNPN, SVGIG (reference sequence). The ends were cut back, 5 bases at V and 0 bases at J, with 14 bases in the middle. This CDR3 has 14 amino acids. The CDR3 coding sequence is TGTGCCTGGGCGTCGGGTACTAGCTCCTACGAGCAGTACTTC. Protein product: CAWASGTSSYEQYF. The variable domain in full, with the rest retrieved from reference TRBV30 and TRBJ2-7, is SQTIHQWPATLVQPVGSPLSLECTVEGTSNPNLYWYRQAAGRGLQLLFYSVGIGQISSEVPQNLSASRPQDRQFILSSKKLLLSDSGFYLCAWASGTSSYEQYFGPGTRLTVT.

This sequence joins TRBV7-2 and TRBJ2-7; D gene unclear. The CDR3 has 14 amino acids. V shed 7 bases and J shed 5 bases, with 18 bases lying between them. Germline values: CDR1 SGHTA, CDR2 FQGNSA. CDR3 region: CASTQSLSRNEQYF. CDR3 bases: TGTGCCAGCACCCAGTCCCTCTCTAGAAACGAGCAGTACTTC.

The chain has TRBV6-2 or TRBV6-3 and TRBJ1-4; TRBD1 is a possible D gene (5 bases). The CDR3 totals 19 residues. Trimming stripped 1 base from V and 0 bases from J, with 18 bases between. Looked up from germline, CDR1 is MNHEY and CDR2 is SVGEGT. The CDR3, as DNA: TGTGCCAGCAGTTACTATCGACGGGGGGGAGCCTCAACTAATGAAAAACTGTTTTTT. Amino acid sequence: CASSYYRRGGASTNEKLFF.

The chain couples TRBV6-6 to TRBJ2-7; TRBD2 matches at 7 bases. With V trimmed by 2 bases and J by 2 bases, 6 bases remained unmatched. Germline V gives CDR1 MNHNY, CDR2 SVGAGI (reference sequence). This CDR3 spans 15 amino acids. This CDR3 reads CASSYGSAGAYEQYF. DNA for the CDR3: TGTGCCAGCAGTTACGGATCGGCGGGAGCCTACGAGCAGTACTTC.

The CDR3 sequence is CASSFRSGPNTEAFF. The CDR3 DNA is TGTGCCAGCAGCTTTCGGTCAGGCCCGAACACTGAAGCTTTCTTT. The V and J genes are TRBV11-2 and TRBJ1-1; D unresolved. Germline values: CDR1 SGHAT, CDR2 FQNNGV. The length of the CDR3 is 15 residues. V lost 3 bases and J lost 1, with 12 bases in between.

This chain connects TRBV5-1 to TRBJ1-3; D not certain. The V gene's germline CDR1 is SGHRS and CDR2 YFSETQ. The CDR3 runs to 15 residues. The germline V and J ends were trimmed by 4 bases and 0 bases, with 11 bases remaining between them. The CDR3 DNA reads TGCGCCAGCAGCGGTGAGCTGTCCTCTGGAAACACCATATATTTT. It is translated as CASSGELSSGNTIYF.

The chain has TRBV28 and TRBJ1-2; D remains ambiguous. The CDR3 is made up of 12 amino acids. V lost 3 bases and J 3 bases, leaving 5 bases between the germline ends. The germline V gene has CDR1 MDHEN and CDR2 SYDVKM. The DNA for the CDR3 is TGTGCCAGCAGTTTTACAGACTATGGCTACACCTTC. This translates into CASSFTDYGYTF.